This TCR beta chain was captured in a study of shared clonotypes between healthy human individuals. Germline lookup yields CDR1 PRHDT and CDR2 FYEKMQ (reference sequence). This CDR3 contains 15 residues. With 4 bases clipped from V and 13 bases from J, the junction kept 10 bases outside the gene matches. Naive CD8 cells lacked CD45RO and underwent positive selection for CCR7, leaving out terminally differentiated effector memory CD45RA+ cells. The data were produced by immunoSEQ multiplex PCR, yet TCRdb's version contains in-frame clones alone and is incomplete. Counted here are hundreds of thousands of clones, nearly 98% occurring once; the ten biggest clones make up approximately 0.3%.

This TCR was sampled from a man aged 25 to 40 in good health. Specimen: naive CD8+ T cells sorted from blood. The chain carries TRBV13 and TRBJ2-1; 13 nucleotides agree with TRBD2. The CDR3 region is CASSSEGLAGSDQFF. The CDR3 DNA follows: TGTGCCAGCAGCTCCGAGGGACTAGCGGGAAGTGATCAGTTCTTC.